One sample yielded the 8 T cell receptor beta chains listed below, sequenced in a study of identical twins. One entry per CDR3 protein results from TCRdb running MiXCR on the 5' RACE reads. The sample contains 200,000 to 300,000 distinct CDR3 sequences, roughly 13% of which appear only once. Separately, the same data were catalogued under a study of yellow fever vaccine responses in identical twins.

The sequenced material came from memory (CD45RO+) T cells sorted from blood. These receptors were collected from a woman in her late teens or twenties in good health.

The chain has TRBV15 and TRBJ2-7; D is possibly TRBD1 or TRBD2 (5 bases each). V lost 0 bases to trimming and J lost 0 bases, with 9 bases between them. Germline V CDR1 and CDR2: LNHNV, YYDKDF (reference sequence). The CDR3 contains 15 residues. The CDR3 coding sequence is TGTGCCACCAGCAGAGATAAGGGACCCTCCTACGAGCAGTACTTC. This sequence encodes CATSRDKGPSYEQYF.

The rearrangement joins TRBV7-2 to TRBJ2-7, with 8 nucleotides matching TRBD2. The CDR3 covers 14 residues. With V trimmed by 10 bases and J by 2 bases, 10 bases remained unmatched. Germline CDR1 reads SGHTA; CDR2 reads FQGNSA. Here the CDR3 reads CATTRGGETYEQYF. The CDR3 region has the DNA TGTGCCACCACCCGGGGGGGGGAGACCTACGAGCAGTACTTC.

This clonotype was observed a handful of times. This chain links TRBV30 with TRBJ1-1; D is possibly TRBD1 (5 bases). The CDR3 consists of 13 residues. V was shortened by 0 bases and J by 3 bases, with 8 bases between the two germline ends. The V gene's germline CDR1 is GTSNPN and CDR2 SVGIG (reference sequence). CDR3 loop: CAWSVLQDTEAFF. CDR3 bases: TGTGCCTGGAGTGTACTACAGGACACTGAAGCTTTCTTT.

There are a few counts of this clonotype. V gene TRBV2 combines with J gene TRBJ1-1; possible D gene TRBD1, 5 bases. This CDR3 has 14 amino acids. Trimming cost V 2 bases and J 4 bases, with 11 bases left between them. Germline V lookup: CDR1 SNHLY, CDR2 FYNNEI. CDR3 loop: CASSERGSSTEAFF. CDR3 DNA: TGTGCCAGCAGTGAACGGGGGTCAAGCACTGAAGCTTTCTTT.

This clonotype was picked up a small number of times. This sequence joins TRBV6-2 or TRBV6-3 and TRBJ2-3; TRBD2 agrees at 11 bases. The CDR3 is made up of 18 amino acids. With V trimmed by 4 bases and J by 4 bases, 13 bases remained unmatched. CDR1 is MNHEY and CDR2 is SVGEGT in the germline V gene. The CDR3 sequence: CASSSTGTSGNWADTQYF. The CDR3 bases are TGTGCCAGCAGTTCCACCGGGACTAGCGGCAATTGGGCAGATACGCAGTATTTT.

This sequence joins TRBV11-3 and TRBJ2-7, with D uncertain. CDR1 is SGHNT and CDR2 is YENEEA in the germline V gene. V gave up 5 bases and J gave up 1 base, with 9 bases separating them. CDR3 size: 13 residues. The CDR3 nucleotides are TGTGCCAGCAGCCCAAAGGGATCCTACGAGCAGTACTTC. This translates into CASSPKGSYEQYF. Looking up the rest from reference TRBV11-3 and TRBJ2-7 gives the full variable domain: EAGVVQSPRYKIIEKKQPVAFWCNPISGHNTLYWYLQNLGQGPELLIRYENEEAVDDSQLPKDRFSAERLKGVDSTLKIQPAELGDSAVYLCASSPKGSYEQYFGPGTRLTVT.

V gene TRBV20-1 combines with J gene TRBJ2-1; 8 nucleotides line up with TRBD2. The CDR3 has 15 amino acids. Germline values: CDR1 DFQATT, CDR2 SNEGSKA (reference sequence). V dropped 6 bases and J dropped 1; count of bases not matched to a gene: 8. The CDR3 loop is CSADPSGPSYNEQFF. DNA of the CDR3: TGCAGTGCGGACCCTAGCGGGCCGTCCTACAATGAGCAGTTCTTC.

This clonotype was observed a handful of times. The rearrangement uses TRBV5-8 and TRBJ2-1; D is uncertain. There are 14 residues in the CDR3. Germline V gene lookup returns CDR1 SGHTS and CDR2 YDEGEE. V was pared by 3 bases and J by 9 bases, with 16 bases between. The CDR3 loop reads CASSYRPRGAEQFF. The CDR3 DNA is TGTGCCAGCAGCTATAGGCCCCGAGGTGCTGAGCAGTTCTTC.